The clone carrying this T cell receptor beta chain was recorded many times. The antigen remains undetermined. Germline V gene lookup returns CDR1 SGHAT and CDR2 FQNNGV. V was pared by 4 bases and J by 0 bases, with 9 bases of the junction left unmatched. The CDR3 is 17 amino acids. This specimen belongs to a study of T cell repertoires in cytomegalovirus infection. Study as a whole: Indications came from public TCR beta signatures; they pointed to CMV infection and to a matching HLA type.

Study outcomes and limitations: Summed frequency of public TCR beta families distinguished CMV carriers with the relevant HLA. The study found HLA-C-restricted CMV-specific TCR beta clonotypes dominating the ex vivo response.

Via MiXCR, TCRdb re-called the reads, giving one row per CDR3 protein. The sample yields 210,000 or so distinct CDR3 sequences, approximately 6.7% seen once. This rearrangement joins TRBV11-2 to TRBJ2-5, with TRBD2 identical over 9 bases. This receptor was taken from a human donor in good health (CMV status not recorded). Some clones in this sample may be carry-over from other donors' samples. Material for sequencing was PBMCs. The CDR3 loop is CASSSEPSGANQETQYF. DNA for the CDR3: TGTGCCAGCAGCTCAGAGCCTAGCGGGGCCAACCAAGAGACCCAGTACTTC.